This T cell receptor (beta chain) was identified in a study of blood T cell repertoires in COVID-19 (dated by TCRdb to between 2020 and 2021). For context, the study as a whole: Collaborator samples came from the United States, Italy and Spain and covered acute and convalescent phases of COVID-19. The prospective study material was composed of cDNA or gDNA derived from T cells, B-cell-depleted T cells, or PBMCs. Subjects who had been exposed to COVID-19, were actively infected with it, or had recovered from it provided the deeply sampled blood TCRbeta repertoires that made up the dataset. A freely available public database, intended as a resource for researchers studying the immune response to SARS-CoV-2, is where the repertoires were released. Samples came from the ongoing ImmuneRACE study (first 160 participants) plus 1,254 subjects from 6 global collaborators. Nearly every sample came with metadata listing a de-identified subject ID, COVID-19 status, age in years and sex. Where available, HLA class I and class II types were obtained from metadata supplied by the sample provider rather than from assay-based typing. What the authors observed across the whole study: The amount of clinical and demographic metadata varied by source and participant and was provided uncurated.

Trimmed from V: 8 bases; trimmed from J: 7 bases; junction bases lacking a gene match: 10. CDR1 and CDR2 are drawn from the germline V gene (reference sequence): LNHDA, SQIVND. The CDR3 runs 13 residues from the cysteine to the phenylalanine. Only the CDR3 region is kept as DNA, spanning 39 bases read in frame from base 1. The immunoSEQ Assay, a bias-controlled multiplex PCR, was used to amplify TCRbeta CDR3 regions from genomic DNA. On the study's bioinformatics: The number of nucleated cells in each sample was estimated from the amplification of reference gene primers within the assay. To quantify the absolute abundance of each unique TCRbeta CDR3 rearrangement, sequence reads were collapsed and filtered. Productive Simpson clonality was computed per sample as the square root of Simpson's diversity index over productive rearrangements. TCRdb provides this immuneACCESS table in a form limited to in-frame rearrangements. Some clones are lacking; in checked studies, under half of them reflect an unresolved V gene, and why the rest are absent is not known. The DNA was the basis for D and trimming; V, J and clone size are from that table. The sample yields over 200,000 clones; around 88% were counted once. Of the sample, 2% to 2.5% is held by the ten largest clones.

Notes on this clone: It lacks a known antigen. It has no much larger one-base neighbor in the sample; base qualities were not kept.

Participants in the prospective study were aged about 18 to 95 years, lived in more than 20 United States geographic areas, and enrolled through a virtual design. Cohort assignment in the prospective study relied on participant-reported clinical history from a screening survey and a study questionnaire. In the prospective study, mobile phlebotomists collected whole blood, serum and a nasopharyngeal or oropharyngeal swab from each participant. Prospective study participants could optionally give additional blood draws and questionnaires over an approximately two-month period. Prospective study blood samples were shipped either frozen or at room temperature before DNA extraction.

The sequence came from a middle-aged woman with acute COVID-19. The chain is encoded by TRBV19 joined to TRBJ1-1, with TRBD1 identical over 7 junction bases. Material for sequencing was PBMCs or T cells enriched from blood (not recorded which). The nucleotides read TGTGCCAGTGGCAAGGGACAGCTATTTGAAGCTTTCTTT. It specifies CASGKGQLFEAFF.